This T cell receptor beta chain was identified in a study of T-cell memory formation after mild COVID-19. Findings and limits, study-wide: Unconfirmed was the SARS-CoV-2 specificity of second-wave clones that peaked on day 37. Certain responding clones were present in pre-infection memory, suggesting participation of cross-reactive memory.

To note about this clonotype: Its target is not known.

In TCRdb, the 5' RACE reads were re-called with MiXCR into one record per CDR3 protein. This sample has approximately 190,000 distinct CDR3 sequences, with 15% to 20% found just once. With 5 bases removed from V and 0 bases from J, the gap between germline ends came to 17 bases. CDR3 size: 16 residues. The gene calls are TRBV12-3 or TRBV12-4 and TRBJ2-7; TRBD2 is a possible D gene (6 bases). The sequence was collected from an adult woman who had mild COVID-19 (a few samples of this study predate the infection). Cell type and time point are not known. Sequenced material: PBMCs or a T cell subset sorted from them (not recorded which). CDR3 amino acids: CASSPRGATSSYEQYF. Here the CDR3 DNA reads TGTGCCAGCAGTCCCCGGGGAGCGACTAGCTCCTACGAGCAGTACTTC.